Listed below are T cell receptor beta chains from one sample, sequenced in a study of blood T cell repertoires in COVID-19. Sequencing used immunoSEQ multiplex PCR; TCRdb keeps in-frame clones, though not all of them. The table includes 350,000 to 450,000 clones, approximately 93% detected once. The specimen sequenced was PBMCs or T cells enriched from blood (not recorded which). These receptors came from a woman in her thirties or forties who had been exposed to COVID-19. CDR3s include the opening cysteine and the closing phenylalanine or tryptophan. The D gene is left open where the match is weak. Clone size is given for some rows only: seen once, a few or many times, or a class if the clone is expanded.

TGTGCCAGCAGCGCAGGTGGGGGCGTTGAAAAACTGTTTTTT	CASSAGGGVEKLFF	.	.	TRBV7-6	TRBJ1-4
TGTGCCACCCGAAGAGGGTTGTACGAGCAGTACTTC	CATRRGLYEQYF	.	.	TRBV3-1/TRBV3-2	TRBJ2-7
TGCAGCGTTGTCAGGGACAAGGTGAACACTGAAGCTTTCTTT	CSVVRDKVNTEAFF	.	.	TRBV29-1	TRBJ1-1
TGTGCCAGCAACCCGGGACAGCATAATTCACCCCTCCACTTT	CASNPGQHNSPLHF	.	TRBD1	TRBV28	TRBJ1-6
TGTGCCAGCAGCTTGGGGAGCGGGAGTGGGGATACGCAGTATTTT	CASSLGSGSGDTQYF	.	TRBD2	TRBV5-4	TRBJ2-3
TGTGCCAGCAGCCTGGGACAGGGGGCTGGAAACACCATATATTTT	CASSLGQGAGNTIYF	.	TRBD1	TRBV27	TRBJ1-3
TGTGCCACCAGTGACAGTAGGGGTGAAGCTTTCTTT	CATSDSRGEAFF	.	.	TRBV24-1	TRBJ1-1
TGTGCCAGCAGCTTGGGGTTAAGCCCCACCGGGGAGCTGTTTTTT	CASSLGLSPTGELFF	.	.	TRBV5-5	TRBJ2-2
TGTGCCAGCAGTGGGCAGGGTACTTCGAATCAGCCCCAGCATTTT	CASSGQGTSNQPQHF	.	.	TRBV2	TRBJ1-5
TGTGCCAGCAGTAAACAGAACACCGGGGAGCTGTTTTTT	CASSKQNTGELFF	.	.	TRBV25-1	TRBJ2-2
TGTGCCATTTCCCCCCGGAGTGACTACAATGAGCAGTTCTTC	CAISPRSDYNEQFF	.	.	TRBV10-3	TRBJ2-1
TGCGCCAGCAGCCAAGAGGGGGCGTACGAGCAGTACTTC	CASSQEGAYEQYF	.	.	TRBV4-1	TRBJ2-7
TGCGCCAGCAGTTTACTACCACCCGGGACAGGGGGCTACGAGCAGTACTTC	CASSLLPPGTGGYEQYF	.	TRBD1	TRBV5-1	TRBJ2-7
TGTGCCAGCAGTCTTGGACAGGGGAATCAGCCCCAGCATTTT	CASSLGQGNQPQHF	once	TRBD1	TRBV3-1/TRBV3-2	TRBJ1-5
TGCGCCAGCAGCTTGGAGGGGGACAGGGGGAGAAACAATGAGCAGTTCTTC	CASSLEGDRGRNNEQFF	.	TRBD1	TRBV5-1	TRBJ2-1
TGTGCCACCAGTGATTTAGGACAGGGGGCCTACAATGAGCAGTTCTTC	CATSDLGQGAYNEQFF	.	TRBD1	TRBV24-1	TRBJ2-1
TGTGCCAGCAGTTCCGGACTAGCCCAGTACTTC	CASSSGLAQYF	.	TRBD2	TRBV25-1	TRBJ2-5
TGTGCCAGCAGTCCGAGGGTGGGTGACTCCTATAATTCACCCCTCCACTTT	CASSPRVGDSYNSPLHF	once	.	TRBV6-6	TRBJ1-6
TGTGCCAGCGCTCAGGGAATCGTCGAGCAGTACTTC	CASAQGIVEQYF	.	.	TRBV12-3/TRBV12-4	TRBJ2-7
TGTGCCAGCAGTTTCCCCAGGGGCAAGGGCTACACCTTC	CASSFPRGKGYTF	.	.	TRBV12-3/TRBV12-4	TRBJ1-2
TGTGCCAGCAGCCCAACAGGGGCGGAGGAAGCTTTCTTT	CASSPTGAEEAFF	.	TRBD1	TRBV9	TRBJ1-1
TGTGCCAGCAGCAAAGTTATTATCCCAGAATTACTGACTAGCGGGAGAGAGCAGTACTTC	CASSKVIIPELLTSGREQYF	.	.	TRBV21-1	TRBJ2-7